The clone carrying this T cell receptor beta chain was picked up one time. The antigen remains unidentified. Sequencing was performed with immunoSEQ multiplex PCR; in TCRdb, only in-frame clones are kept and a portion is missing. The data show about 360,000 clones, 86% seen once. The data belong to a study of cytomegalovirus exposure and HLA in healthy donors. The study's findings and limits: In vitro assays verified that three CMV-associated chains recognized CMV antigens specifically.

The germline gives CDR1 MNHEY, CDR2 SMNVEV (reference sequence). The V gene lost 3 bases and the J gene lost 1 base, with 7 bases spanning the gap. The CDR3 covers 13 residues. The sequencing sample was made of PBMCs. The sequence came from a woman aged 18-35 years in good health and CMV-seronegative. The rearrangement joins TRBV27 to TRBJ2-7; unclear D gene. The DNA of the CDR3 is TGTGCCAGCAGTTTTATCCCTTCCTACGAGCAGTACTTC. The encoded protein is CASSFIPSYEQYF.